What follows is one T cell receptor (beta chain) and its context. The antigen is unknown. The CDR3 length is 16 residues. Germline V gene data show CDR1 as LGHDT and CDR2 as YNNKEL (reference sequence). V shed 1 base and J 4 bases; nucleotides not matched to a gene: 9. This record comes from a study of T cell responses to AZD1222 COVID-19 vaccine. General study findings and limits: Among AZD1222 vaccinees, only six or seven were seropositive at baseline.

The protocol was immunoSEQ multiplex PCR, while the TCRdb copy is restricted to in-frame clones and leaves out a portion. The sample records approximately 120,000 clones, over 75% being singletons. Sequencing was performed on peripheral blood, taken on day 0 of AZD1222 vaccination. The sequence was obtained from an adult in good health. The rearrangement joins TRBV3-1 (or the pseudogene TRBV3-2) to TRBJ1-2, with 7 bases identical to TRBD1. This CDR3 is CASSQAPQGGSYGYTF. For the CDR3, the DNA is TGTGCCAGCAGCCAAGCCCCCCAGGGGGGTTCCTATGGCTACACCTTC.